These 11 T cell receptor beta chains share one sample of origin, sequenced in a study. TCRdb reprocessed the RT-PCR reads with MiXCR, giving one entry per CDR3 protein. This table holds more than 550,000 distinct CDR3 sequences, about 14% found once. The sequenced material came from memory CD4+ T cells from blood. These receptor sequences come from a female donor in good health, serving as a healthy control.

A word on this clonotype: This may be a read error, as it is one base from a much larger clone. In DNA form, the CDR3 reads TGCACCGTTGTATCTAGCGCGGCCTCCTACAATGAGCAGTTCTTC. It encodes CTVVSSAASYNEQFF. The gene calls are TRBV29-1 and TRBJ2-1; D perhaps matches TRBD2 (6 bases). The CDR3 runs 15 residues. CDR1 and CDR2 (germline): SQVTM, ANQGSEA.

At least ten counts were recorded for this clonotype. The chain carries TRBV5-6 and TRBJ1-1; maybe TRBD1 (5 bases). This CDR3 is built from 14 residues. The germline gives CDR1 SGHDT, CDR2 YYEEEE. Trimming cost V 4 bases and J 0 bases, with 10 bases left between them. CDR3 nucleotides: TGTGCCAGCAGCAGACGACAGATGAACACTGAAGCTTTCTTT. Translation: CASSRRQMNTEAFF.

This clonotype was found many times. The chain has TRBV12-3 or TRBV12-4 and TRBJ1-2; D gene ambiguous. V shed 7 bases and J shed 1 base, with 10 bases lying between them. The CDR3 spans 13 residues. The CDR3 DNA reads as TGTGCCAGCACCATCAGCCGTAACTATGGCTACACCTTC. Protein: CASTISRNYGYTF.

The gene calls are TRBV20-1 and TRBJ2-1; 9 nucleotides agree with TRBD1. The CDR3 covers 14 residues. V lost 6 bases, J lost 7 bases, and 10 bases stayed unmatched. Germline assignment: CDR1 DFQATT and CDR2 SNEGSKA (reference sequence). The CDR3 coding sequence is TGCAGTGCCCCCGCCCCCGGGACAGGGAATGAGCAGTTCTTC. Protein sequence: CSAPAPGTGNEQFF.

This clonotype was detected ten times or more. This chain uses TRBV20-1 with TRBJ2-5; D is undetermined. Germline V gene lookup returns CDR1 DFQATT and CDR2 SNEGSKA (reference sequence). CDR3 length: 13 amino acids. The V end was cut by 1 base, the J end by 5 bases, with 11 bases between. The CDR3 nucleotides read TGCAGTGCTAGAGTCTCGGGTTCCGAGACCCAGTACTTC. Protein sequence: CSARVSGSETQYF.

A few counts support this clonotype. The chain uses TRBV27 and TRBJ1-2; D remains unclear. Germline V gives CDR1 MNHEY, CDR2 SMNVEV (reference sequence). The CDR3 contains 14 residues. Trimming left V 4 bases short and J 7 bases short, with 16 bases between. Written as DNA, the CDR3 is TGTGCCAGCAGTTCCCCCCCCGGGGAGGGTGGCTACACCTTC. Protein: CASSSPPGEGGYTF.

The chain combines TRBV20-1 with TRBJ1-2; D not resolved. Trimming took 1 base from V and 2 from J, leaving 8 bases between them. Germline V gives CDR1 DFQATT, CDR2 SNEGSKA (reference sequence). This CDR3 comprises 13 residues. In nucleotides, the CDR3 is TGCAGTGCTAGAGGGGCGATCAACTATGGCTACACCTTC. Amino acids: CSARGAINYGYTF.

The CDR3 protein is CASSPNQGWEQPQHF. The CDR3 DNA reads TGTGCCAGCAGCCCAAACCAGGGGTGGGAGCAGCCCCAGCATTTT. The rearrangement joins TRBV5-8 to TRBJ1-5, with a possible D match to TRBD1 (6 bases). The CDR3 sequence is 15 residues long. From germline, CDR1 is SGHTS and CDR2 YDEGEE. Trimming took 4 bases from V and 7 from J, leaving 18 bases between them.

The gene calls are TRBV28 and TRBJ1-5, with a possible D match to TRBD1 (5 bases). Trimming cost V 5 bases and J 5 bases, with 16 bases left between them. Germline values: CDR1 MDHEN, CDR2 SYDVKM. CDR3 length: 15 amino acids. The CDR3 loop reads CASSMTASQHQPQHF. DNA for the CDR3: TGTGCCAGCAGTATGACAGCAAGTCAACATCAGCCCCAGCATTTT.

The rearrangement joins TRBV7-9 to TRBJ1-2; 12 bases align to TRBD1. The CDR3 spans 17 residues. Germline trimming cut 0 bases from V and 6 bases from J; bases unmatched to any gene: 8. Per the germline V gene, CDR1 is SEHNR and CDR2 is FQNEAQ (reference sequence). The CDR3 region is CASSLAGQGARDDGYTF. DNA of the CDR3: TGTGCCAGCAGCTTAGCGGGACAGGGGGCGAGAGATGATGGCTACACCTTC.

This clonotype was recorded at least ten times. This chain links TRBV5-1 with TRBJ2-7, with no clear D. From germline, CDR1 is SGHRS and CDR2 YFSETQ. V lost 4 bases, J lost 0 bases, and 14 bases lay in between. This CDR3 region has 15 residues. The CDR3 bases are TGCGCCAGCAGCACGGACCGAAGCCACTCCTACGAGCAGTACTTC. Its protein is CASSTDRSHSYEQYF.